The clone carrying this TCR beta chain came up many times. Its antigen is not identified. Using RNA transcripts as the source, TCR beta CDR3 regions were amplified. A set of HTBI primers served as the primers for a first-round RT-PCR of the TCR CDR3. Each CDR3 protein gets one entry after TCRdb re-called the multiplex PCR reads with MiXCR. The sample consists of 300,000 to 500,000 distinct CDR3 sequences, about 15% of them appearing once. This specimen belongs to a study of T cells in Graves' hyperthyroidism and ophthalmopathy. As for the study in general: Specimen type is peripheral blood, collected at initial diagnosis prior to any treatment. Broader study findings: Within blood appeared most thyroid clonotypes that had expanded above 0.001.

V was clipped by 5 bases and J by 2 bases; unmatched bases: 8. The CDR3 runs to 15 residues. CDR1 and CDR2 (germline): SEHNR, FQNEAQ (reference sequence). The clonotype was recovered from a woman in her twenties or thirties with Graves' hyperthyroidism. Sequences were obtained from blood. The rearrangement joins TRBV7-9 to TRBJ2-7; 8 bases line up with TRBD1. The CDR3 reads CASSIPGTGPYEQYF. The CDR3 nucleotides are TGTGCCAGCAGCATCCCCGGGACAGGACCCTACGAGCAGTACTTC.